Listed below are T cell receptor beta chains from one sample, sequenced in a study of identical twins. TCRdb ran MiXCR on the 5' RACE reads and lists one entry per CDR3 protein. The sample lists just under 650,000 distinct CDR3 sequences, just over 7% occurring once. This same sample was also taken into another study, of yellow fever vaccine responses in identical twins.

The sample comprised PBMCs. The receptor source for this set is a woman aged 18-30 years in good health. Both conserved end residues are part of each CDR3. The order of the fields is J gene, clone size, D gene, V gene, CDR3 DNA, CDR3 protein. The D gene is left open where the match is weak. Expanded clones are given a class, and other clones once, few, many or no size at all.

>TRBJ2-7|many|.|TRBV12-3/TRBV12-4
TGTGCCAGCAACTACCTACGCCGAGGGAGTTACGAGCAGTACTTC
CASNYLRRGSYEQYF
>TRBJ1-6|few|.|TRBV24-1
TGTGCCACCAGTGATAGAAGGACAGTGTCCTATAATTCACCCCTCCACTTT
CATSDRRTVSYNSPLHF
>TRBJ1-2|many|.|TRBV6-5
TGTGCCAGCAGTTACTCCGCAGCCCCCTCGTTGAGCTATGGCTACACCTTC
CASSYSAAPSLSYGYTF
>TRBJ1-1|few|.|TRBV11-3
TGTGCCAGCAGCATCTACACTGAAGCTTTCTTT
CASSIYTEAFF
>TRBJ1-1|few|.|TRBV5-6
TGTGCCAGCAGCTTTGGACACTTCAGGGCTGAAGCTTTCTTT
CASSFGHFRAEAFF
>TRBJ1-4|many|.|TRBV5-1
TGCGCCAGCGGCAGTGATGAAAAACTGTTTTTT
CASGSDEKLFF
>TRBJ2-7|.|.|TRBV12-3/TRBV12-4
TGTGCCAGCAGTAAAACCCCACTGGGGGTTTACGAGCAGTACTTC
CASSKTPLGVYEQYF
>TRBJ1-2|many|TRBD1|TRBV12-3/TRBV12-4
TGTGCCAGCAGTACTACCCAGGGGGCACGCACCTTC
CASSTTQGARTF
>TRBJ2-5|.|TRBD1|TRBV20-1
TGCAGTGCTCCCATACAGGGGGCGGGGGAGACCCAGTACTTC
CSAPIQGAGETQYF
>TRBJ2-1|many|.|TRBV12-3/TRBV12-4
TGTGCCAGCAGTCCGACCACGGATGAGCAGTTCTTC
CASSPTTDEQFF
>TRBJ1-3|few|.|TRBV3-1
TGTGCCAGCAGCCAAACCGGAAACACCATATATTTT
CASSQTGNTIYF
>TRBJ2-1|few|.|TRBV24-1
TGTGCCACCAGTGATGGGGACGGGTACAATGAGCAGTTCTTC
CATSDGDGYNEQFF
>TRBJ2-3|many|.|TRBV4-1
TGCGCCAGCAGCCAAGAGAGCTCCCCTAGCACAGATACGCAGTATTTT
CASSQESSPSTDTQYF
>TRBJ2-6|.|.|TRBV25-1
TGTGCCAGCACCCCGTCGGGTTCTGGGGCCAACGTCCTGACTTTC
CASTPSGSGANVLTF
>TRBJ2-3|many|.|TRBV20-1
TGCAGTGCTAGAGTTCTTAGCGGCCTGGCAGATACGCAGTATTTT
CSARVLSGLADTQYF
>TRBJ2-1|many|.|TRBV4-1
TGCGCCAGCAGCCCATCGATGGGCTACAATGAGCAGTTCTTC
CASSPSMGYNEQFF
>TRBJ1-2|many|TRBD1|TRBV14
TGTGCCAGCAGCCAAAAGTTGGGACAGGGATATGGCTACACCTTC
CASSQKLGQGYGYTF
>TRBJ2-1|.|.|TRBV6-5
TGTGCCAGCAGTTACGAGGTGGTGGGAGATTTCCACAATGAGCAGTTCTTC
CASSYEVVGDFHNEQFF
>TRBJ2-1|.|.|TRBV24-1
TGTGCCACCAGTGATCTCGGGGGGCCGGGGAATGAGCAGTTCTTC
CATSDLGGPGNEQFF
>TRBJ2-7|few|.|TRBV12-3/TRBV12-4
TGTGCCAGCACCCCCGGCCGGAACGAGCAGTACTTC
CASTPGRNEQYF
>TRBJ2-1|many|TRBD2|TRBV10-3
TGTGCCATCAACGACCAACTAGCGAACAATGAGCAGTTCTTC
CAINDQLANNEQFF
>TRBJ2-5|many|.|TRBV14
TGTGCCAGCAGCTCCGTCAGGGGTAGGGAGACCCAGTACTTC
CASSSVRGRETQYF
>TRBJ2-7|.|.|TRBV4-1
TGCGCCAGCAGCCAAGCGTCGGGAGAGTGGGAGCAGTACTTC
CASSQASGEWEQYF
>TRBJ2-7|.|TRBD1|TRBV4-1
TGCGCCAGCAGCCAGCACGGGACAGGGGGCTCCTACGAGCAGTACTTC
CASSQHGTGGSYEQYF
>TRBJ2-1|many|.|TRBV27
TGTGCCAGCAGTCGAGGGAGAGGAAATGTATTCCTCAAATACAATGAGCAGTTCTTC
CASSRGRGNVFLKYNEQFF
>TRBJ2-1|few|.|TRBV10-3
TGTGCCATCAGGATCGTCAATGAGCAGTTCTTC
CAIRIVNEQFF
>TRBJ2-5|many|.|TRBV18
TGTGCCAGCTCACGAACAGGGATACAAGAGACCCAGTACTTC
CASSRTGIQETQYF
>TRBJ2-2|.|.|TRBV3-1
TGTGCCTCCAGCAAGCGGACAGCGATCACCGGGGAGCTGTTTTTT
CASSKRTAITGELFF
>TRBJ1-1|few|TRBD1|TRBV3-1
TGTGCCAGCAGCCAAGATGGGAGGGGGCTGAGGAGCACTGAAGCTTTCTTT
CASSQDGRGLRSTEAFF
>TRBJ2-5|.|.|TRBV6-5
TGTGCCAGCAGTTACACGACCGCACGGAAACCACTAGGCACCCAGTACTTC
CASSYTTARKPLGTQYF
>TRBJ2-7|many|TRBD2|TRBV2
TGTGCCAGTGGGACTAGCGGGAAGAGCTCCTACGAGCAGTACTTC
CASGTSGKSSYEQYF